This T cell receptor beta chain came from a study of blood T cell repertoires in COVID-19 (dated by TCRdb to 2019 to 2021). For the study in its entirety: The collaborator samples originated in the United States, Italy and Spain and spanned the acute and convalescent phases of COVID-19. The prospective study material was composed of cDNA or gDNA derived from T cells, B-cell-depleted T cells, or PBMCs. Subjects who had been exposed to COVID-19, were actively infected with it, or had recovered from it provided the deeply sampled blood TCRbeta repertoires that made up the dataset. A freely available public database, intended as a resource for researchers studying the immune response to SARS-CoV-2, is where the repertoires were released. Samples were obtained from the ongoing ImmuneRACE study (first 160 participants) and from some 1,300 subjects provided by 6 global collaborators. The sample metadata nearly always contained a de-identified subject ID, COVID-19 status, age in years and sex. HLA class I and class II types, where available, came from metadata supplied by the sample provider rather than from assay-based typing.

Broader findings and caveats from the paper: The quantity of clinical and demographic metadata differed by source and by participant and was supplied without curation.

TCRbeta CDR3 regions were amplified from genomic DNA by means of the immunoSEQ Assay, a bias-controlled multiplex PCR. As for how the authors treated the data: Nucleated cell counts per sample were estimated from amplification of reference gene primers within the assay. Sequence reads were collapsed and filtered to measure the absolute abundance of every unique TCRbeta CDR3 rearrangement. Productive Simpson clonality was computed per sample as the square root of Simpson's diversity index over productive rearrangements. In TCRdb, the immuneACCESS table is reduced to in-frame sequences with V and J assigned. These tables do not hold every clone; where another copy was compared, an unresolved V gene accounts for under half, and the others remain unexplained. That table supplies the V and J calls and clone size; D and trimming were determined from the DNA. The sample includes some 50,000 clones, with 65% to 85% observed a single time. Around 6% of the sample lies in the top ten.

As concerns this clone: This receptor's antigen is unknown. No base qualities exist here, and no much larger clone lies one base off it.

Whole blood was collected in K2EDTA tubes by collaborating institutions according to the institutions' own protocols. Collaborator samples were shipped for TCRbeta analysis as frozen whole blood, isolated PBMCs, or DNA extracted from either sample type. Specimen: peripheral blood. The sequence derives from an elderly woman with acute or convalescent COVID-19.

The CDR3 in this case is CASSGTQGTNYGYTF. Read as DNA, the sequence is TGTGCCAGCAGTGGGACCCAGGGGACTAACTATGGCTACACCTTC. Recombination joined TRBV2 with TRBJ1-2; the D gene is possibly TRBD1, with 6 bases matching. The CDR1 and CDR2 encoded by the germline V gene are SNHLY and FYNNEI. Between the V and J ends, shortened by 4 bases and 0 bases respectively, the junction contains 12 bases. The CDR3, from cysteine to phenylalanine, totals 15 residues. CDR3 DNA only is kept here, 45 bases in frame from base 1.